This TCR beta chain was identified in a study of response to subunit inactivated influenza vaccine listed by TCRdb under 2018. Regarding the research as a whole: Deep quantitative T cell receptor repertoire profiling was used in the study to track responses to a trivalent subunit inactivated influenza vaccine. Overall results and qualifications from the work: The authors proposed that each seasonal influenza vaccination may bring in only a limited number of new T cells.

Libraries were built with RT-PCR. Instrument used: Illumina HiSeq 2500. TCRdb passed the public sequencing reads through fastp at Q25 and MiXCR, retaining productive beta sequences. Entries are consolidated by CDR3 protein sequence, retaining the most common genes and DNA. Recorded for this sample are 650,000 to 800,000 distinct CDR3 sequences; roughly 13% of them occurred a single time. Around 6.5% of the sample comes from the top ten. Reading from cysteine to phenylalanine, the CDR3 counts 14 amino acids. Only the CDR3 DNA stays, 42 bases, in frame from base 1. Trimming at the junction amounts to 4 bases on V and 8 bases on J, and the germline ends lie 17 bases apart. CDR1 and CDR2, looked up from the germline V gene, are SGHAT and FQNNGV. The table lists this clonotype with many counts. Its antigen is currently not known. Nothing much larger sits one base from this clone, and base qualities are not available.

Source: PBMCs from blood, taken 14 days before vaccination. The rearranged segments are TRBV11-2 and TRBJ1-2; too little of a D gene remains to name it. The receptor was derived from a middle-aged man who received an inactivated influenza vaccine. Donor details come from another sample of the same person, matched by shared clones. At the DNA level, the sequence is TGTGCCAGCAGCTCTACGGGAGGGAATCAGGGCTACACCTTC. Translation gives CASSSTGGNQGYTF.